Below are 9 T cell receptor beta chains sequenced from a single sample in a study of identical twins. TCRdb analysed the 5' RACE reads with MiXCR anew, one entry per CDR3 protein. The repertoire includes approximately 700,000 distinct CDR3 sequences, 5.5% to 7.5% of them detected once, and around 1.9% sits in the top ten. The specimen sequenced was naive T cells sorted from blood. The source of these receptors is a man younger than 35 in good health.

The chain is built from TRBV27 and TRBJ1-6; no firm D call. V was trimmed by 8 bases and J by 8 bases, leaving 13 bases between them. The V gene's germline CDR1 is MNHEY and CDR2 SMNVEV (reference sequence). This CDR3 has 13 amino acids. CDR3 DNA: TGTGCCAGCTCTACAGACTCCCATTCACCCCTCCACTTT. This sequence encodes CASSTDSHSPLHF.

This clonotype has more than one count but fewer than ten. V gene TRBV10-3 combines with J gene TRBJ2-7; D is undetermined. CDR3 length: 12 amino acids. The germline CDR1 and CDR2 sequences are ENHRY and SYGVKD. V gave up 10 bases and J gave up 2 bases, with 12 bases separating them. The CDR3 here is CATSFDPYEQYV. The CDR3 region has the DNA TGTGCCACAAGCTTTGACCCCTACGAGCAGTACGTC.

J is TRBJ2-7 and V is TRBV29-1; TRBD1 aligns across 7 bases. CDR1 and CDR2 from the germline V gene are SQVTM and ANQGSEA. CDR3 length equals 11 residues. CDR3 nucleotides: TGCAGTGCCGGAAGGGGGCACGAGCAGTACTTC. Translation gives CSAGRGHEQYF.

This clonotype was picked up many times. The chain links TRBV6-1 to TRBJ1-1, with no clear D. With 10 bases removed from V and 3 bases from J, the gap between germline ends came to 18 bases. Germline V CDR1 and CDR2: MNHNS, SASEGT. This CDR3 comprises 14 residues. This CDR3 is CATSWASSDTEAFF. CDR3 in DNA: TGTGCCACCAGCTGGGCCTCTTCGGACACTGAAGCTTTCTTT.

The chain recombines TRBV2 with TRBJ1-4, with D uncertain. The CDR3 covers 15 residues. The germline gives CDR1 SNHLY, CDR2 FYNNEI. Trimming removed 7 bases at V and 13 bases at J, with 25 bases between. DNA of the CDR3: TGTGCCAGCACCATACTCACCGGCTTAGCGAATGGACTGTTTTTT. Its translation is CASTILTGLANGLFF.

V is TRBV9 and J is TRBJ2-1, with 16 bases aligning to TRBD2. The germline V gene has CDR1 SGDLS and CDR2 YYNGEE. Trimming cost V 0 bases and J 2 bases; bases outside gene matches: 2. The CDR3 totals 18 residues. The CDR3 loop reads CASSVEGLAGGPYNEQFF. In DNA, the CDR3 is TGTGCCAGCAGCGTAGAGGGACTAGCGGGAGGGCCCTACAATGAGCAGTTCTTC.

About this clonotype itself: The CDR3 ends on some other residue instead of the conserved phenylalanine or tryptophan, so this is likely a read error. The chain links TRBV12-3 or TRBV12-4 to TRBJ1-2; TRBD1 agrees at 9 bases. V dropped 5 bases and J dropped 8; count of bases not matched to a gene: 6. The CDR3 has 13 amino acids. CDR3 DNA: TGTGCCAGCAGTCCCGGGACAGGGAGCGGCTACACCTAC. This codes for CASSPGTGSGYTY.

This clonotype was counted a few times. This chain joins TRBV19 and TRBJ1-5; 8 bases are shared with TRBD1. The CDR3 has 17 amino acids. V shed 9 bases and J 1 base; nucleotides not matched to a gene: 14. Germline CDR1 is LNHDA and CDR2 is SQIVND (reference sequence). The CDR3 spells CASSSGQVIGSNQPQHF. The CDR3 region has the DNA TGTGCCAGCTCTTCGGGACAGGTTATTGGCAGCAATCAGCCCCAGCATTTT.

This clonotype was seen ten or more times. The chain has TRBV7-2 and TRBJ2-1; D is unclear. V was clipped by 6 bases and J by 15 bases, with 21 bases between them. This CDR3 contains 13 residues. CDR1 is SGHTA, CDR2 FQGNSA, per germline. The CDR3 sequence is CASSPPVGQQPFF. CDR3 DNA: TGTGCCAGCAGTCCCCCGGTAGGGCAGCAACCGTTCTTC.